This TCR beta chain was recovered during a study of shared clonotypes between healthy human individuals. This CDR3 is built from 14 residues. Trimming left V 2 bases short and J 6 bases short, with 13 bases between. Germline CDR1 KGHSH, CDR2 LQKENI. The data were produced by immunoSEQ multiplex PCR, yet TCRdb's version contains in-frame clones alone and is incomplete. The sample carries 2 million to 2.5 million clones, 85% to 95% recorded once. Material: naive CD4+ T cells sorted from blood. Subset noted: CD45RA+ positively selected. This sequence originates from a young man in good health. The J gene is TRBJ1-2, the V gene TRBV18; tentatively, D is TRBD1 (6 bases). The CDR3 is CASSPMTGWDGYTF. In DNA form, the CDR3 reads TGTGCCAGCTCACCAATGACAGGCTGGGATGGCTACACCTTC.